This TCR beta chain was recorded in a study of T cell responses to AZD1222 COVID-19 vaccine (TCRdb year 2021). Regarding the research as a whole: TCR sequencing covered 233 trial participants: approximately 200 given two doses of AZD1222 and 26 given two doses of MenACWY control vaccine. Trial participants were enrolled by age into 18-55, 56-69 and 70-plus year subgroups, with about 150, 28 and 57 TCR-sequenced participants respectively. The paper as a whole reports these results and caveats: Because no samples from the day 14 peak response were available, repertoires could be characterized only after the peak T cell response. The vaccine-associated CD4 TCRs covered the entire spike protein, and the dominant responses fell in regions 160-218 and 743-854. A significant rise in spike-specific TCR breadth and depth was observed after two AZD1222 doses relative to day 0 and relative to MenACWY recipients. Nearly half of unique spike-specific TCRs reportedly recognized epitopes outside regions mutated in the B.1.351 and B.1.1.7 variants. In the small 56-69-year group, the increase in depth fell short of significance, most likely because of low power. Conclusions about previously exposed vaccinees are limited because only a handful of AZD1222 recipients were SARS-CoV-2 seropositive at baseline. Most participants were white British and females outnumbered males, and the authors suggested that clonal diversity may have been underestimated.

Looking up the germline V gene (reference sequence) yields CDR1 LNHDA and CDR2 SQIVND. From cysteine to phenylalanine, the CDR3 is 16 amino acids long. CDR3 DNA is the only sequence kept; it has 48 bases, read in frame from the first base. Unmatched junction bases come to 7, with V trimmed by 3 bases and J by 4 bases. The CDR3 regions of human TCRbeta chains were analyzed by immunosequencing. As for the authors' bioinformatics: Repertoire TCRs were matched against a reference library of SARS-CoV-2-specific TCRs generated with the MIRA antigen-specificity platform. Breadth meant the fraction of unique TCRs that were SARS-CoV-2-associated, whereas depth meant the fraction of total T cells that were SARS-CoV-2-associated. Using the MIRA data, each spike-specific TCR was assigned both to the spike region to which the TCR was reactive and to a CD4 or CD8 class. Log10-transformed breadth and depth values were compared by one-way ANOVA with Sidak's multiple comparisons tests. Not all clones reach the TCRdb copy of this immuneACCESS table, which keeps in-frame sequences only. Checked studies attribute under half of the gap to unresolved V genes and leave the rest unexplained. The V and J calls and the clone size are those of that table, but D and trimming were determined from the DNA. In all, the sample holds under 70,000 clones, and 79% of those were seen once. The ten largest account for roughly 25% of the sample.

The time point label, as the study defines it: baseline before first vaccination. The sample's treatment or condition, from its label and the paper: meningococcal conjugate vaccine given as trial control. Samples from vaccinated people were obtained from the UK trials COV001 and COV002, which included a single-blind randomized controlled phase 2/3 trial of AZD1222 (ChAdOx1 nCoV-19) in healthy adults. For TCRbeta chain sequencing, PBMC samples from trial participants were taken at day 0 and at day 28 after the second dose. About this clone: Its target antigen remains unknown. No clone much larger than this one lies a single base away; base qualities are absent.

Rearrangement joined TRBV19 to TRBJ2-2; 8 middle bases align to TRBD1. This TCR was sampled from an adult in good health. Sequenced material: peripheral blood, taken on day 0 of MenACWY control vaccination. The CDR3 region has the sequence CASSISRGRGTGELFF. The DNA reads as follows: TGTGCCAGTAGTATTTCCAGGGGGCGCGGCACCGGGGAGCTGTTTTTT.